This T cell receptor beta chain was found in a study of a mutant IDH1 vaccine in newly diagnosed glioma. Study at large: Visit V12 was scheduled at week 35 and visit V13 at week 47.

Clones were read by immunoSEQ multiplex PCR, and TCRdb kept only the in-frame ones, dropping some. Of tens of thousands of clones listed, 75% were seen once; the top ten hold around 5%. Time point specified: week 47, end of study. It was 300 ug of mutant IDH1 20-mer peptide that made up each vaccine dose, given with topical imiquimod. Remarks on this clone: What it recognizes is unknown.

Deletions cut 5 bases from V and 0 bases from J, with 14 bases between. The CDR3 loop spans 17 amino acids. Germline V gene data show CDR1 as SEHNR and CDR2 as FQNEAQ (reference sequence). The clonotype comes from a man over 45 with glioma. The J gene is TRBJ2-6, the V gene TRBV7-9; possibly TRBD1 for D (7 bases). The specimen was PBMCs, collected from a glioma patient whose treatment included an IDH1 peptide vaccine. As DNA, the CDR3 is TGTGCCAGCAGCCCCCGGGGGACAGCCTCTGGGGCCAACGTCCTGACTTTC. It is translated as CASSPRGTASGANVLTF. Combining the CDR3 with reference TRBV7-9 and TRBJ2-6 gives the whole variable domain DTGVSQNPRHKITKRGQNVTFRCDPISEHNRLYWYRQTLGQGPEFLTYFQNEAQLEKSRLLSDRFSAERPKGSFSTLEIQRTEQGDSAMYLCASSPRGTASGANVLTFGAGSRLTVL.